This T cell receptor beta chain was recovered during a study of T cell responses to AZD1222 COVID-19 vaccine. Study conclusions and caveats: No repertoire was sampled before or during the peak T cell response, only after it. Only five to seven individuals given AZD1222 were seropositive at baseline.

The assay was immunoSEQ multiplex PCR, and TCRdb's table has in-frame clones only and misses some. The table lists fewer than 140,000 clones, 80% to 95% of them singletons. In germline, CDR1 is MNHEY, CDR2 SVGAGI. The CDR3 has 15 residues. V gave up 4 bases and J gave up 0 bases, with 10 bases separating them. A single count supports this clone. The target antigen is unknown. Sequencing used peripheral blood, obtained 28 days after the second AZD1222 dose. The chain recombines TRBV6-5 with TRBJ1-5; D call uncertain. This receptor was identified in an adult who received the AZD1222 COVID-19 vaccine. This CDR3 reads CASSSGRTSNQPQHF. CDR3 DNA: TGTGCCAGCAGTTCAGGACGGACTAGCAATCAGCCCCAGCATTTT.